Detailed here is one TCR beta chain. The antigen is unknown. Clones were sequenced by immunoSEQ multiplex PCR, and TCRdb holds only the in-frame ones, with some missing. Found here are roughly 100,000 clones, roughly nine tenths of them singletons; the top ten hold 4%. The data are from a study of cytomegalovirus exposure and HLA in healthy donors. Study-wide results and caveats: Listed as cytomegalovirus-associated were 150 to 200 TCR beta chains. Later, an analysis found that TCR clusters from the first cohort tended to co-occur in the roughly 110 validation repertoires. In vitro work confirmed that a few CMV-associated chains recognize CMV antigens.

The CDR3 spans 15 residues. The J segment lost 6 bases and the V segment lost 5 bases, leaving 9 bases of the junction unmatched. Germline-derived CDR1 and CDR2 are PRHDT and FYEKMQ (reference sequence). Donors were drawn from the approximately 110-subject validation cohort, separate from the approximately 670-subject first cohort. The chain is built from TRBV13 and TRBJ2-1; TRBD2 agrees at 8 bases. Sequences were obtained from PBMCs. The TCR was taken from a woman under 30 in good health and CMV-seropositive. CDR3 in amino acids: CASSDSGLAGNEQFF. CDR3 bases: TGTGCCAGCAGCGACAGTGGACTAGCTGGCAATGAGCAGTTCTTC.